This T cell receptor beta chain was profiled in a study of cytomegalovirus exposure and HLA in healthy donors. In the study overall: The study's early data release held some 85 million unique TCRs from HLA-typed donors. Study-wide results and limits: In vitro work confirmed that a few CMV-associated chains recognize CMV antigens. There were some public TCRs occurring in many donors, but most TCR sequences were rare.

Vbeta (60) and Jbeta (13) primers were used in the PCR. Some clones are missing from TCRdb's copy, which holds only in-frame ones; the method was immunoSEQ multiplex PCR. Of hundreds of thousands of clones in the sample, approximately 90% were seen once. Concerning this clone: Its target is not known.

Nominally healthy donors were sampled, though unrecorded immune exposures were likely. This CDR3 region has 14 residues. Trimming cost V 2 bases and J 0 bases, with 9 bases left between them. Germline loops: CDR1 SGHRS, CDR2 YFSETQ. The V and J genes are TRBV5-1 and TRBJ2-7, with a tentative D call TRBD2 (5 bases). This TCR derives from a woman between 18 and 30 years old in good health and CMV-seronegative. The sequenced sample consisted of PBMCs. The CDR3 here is CASSLASLSYEQYF. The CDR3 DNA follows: TGCGCCAGCAGCTTAGCTAGCCTCTCCTACGAGCAGTACTTC.